This T cell receptor (beta chain) derives from a study of control samples from healthy donors and cancer patients. The data were produced by immunoSEQ multiplex PCR, yet TCRdb's version contains in-frame clones alone and is incomplete. This table holds roughly 170,000 clones, 90% to 95% found once. The V gene lost 0 bases and the J gene lost 0 bases, with 15 bases spanning the gap. The CDR3 spans 18 residues. Germline-derived CDR1 and CDR2 are MGHRA and YSYEKL. The sequenced sample was blood. The V and J genes are TRBV4-1 and TRBJ1-3; weak D call: TRBD1 (5 bases). This receptor was taken from a woman aged 55-69 years in good health. This CDR3 is CASSQDPPQAYSGNTIYF. The CDR3 DNA reads TGCGCCAGCAGCCAAGACCCCCCACAGGCATACTCTGGAAACACCATATATTTT.